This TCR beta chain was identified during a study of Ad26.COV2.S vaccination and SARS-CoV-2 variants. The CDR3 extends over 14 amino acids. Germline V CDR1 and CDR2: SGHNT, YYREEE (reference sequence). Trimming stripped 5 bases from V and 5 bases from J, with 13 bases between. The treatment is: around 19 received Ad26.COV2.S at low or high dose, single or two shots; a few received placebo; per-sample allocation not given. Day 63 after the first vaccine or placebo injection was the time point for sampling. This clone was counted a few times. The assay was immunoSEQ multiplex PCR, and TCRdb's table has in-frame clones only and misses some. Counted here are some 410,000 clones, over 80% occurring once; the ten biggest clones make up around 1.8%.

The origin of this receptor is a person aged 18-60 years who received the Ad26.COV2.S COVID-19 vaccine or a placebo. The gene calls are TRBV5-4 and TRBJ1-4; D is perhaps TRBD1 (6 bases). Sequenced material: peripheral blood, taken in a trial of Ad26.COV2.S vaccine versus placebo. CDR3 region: CASRRDTGNEKLFF. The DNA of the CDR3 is TGTGCCAGCAGAAGGGACACAGGGAATGAAAAACTGTTTTTT.